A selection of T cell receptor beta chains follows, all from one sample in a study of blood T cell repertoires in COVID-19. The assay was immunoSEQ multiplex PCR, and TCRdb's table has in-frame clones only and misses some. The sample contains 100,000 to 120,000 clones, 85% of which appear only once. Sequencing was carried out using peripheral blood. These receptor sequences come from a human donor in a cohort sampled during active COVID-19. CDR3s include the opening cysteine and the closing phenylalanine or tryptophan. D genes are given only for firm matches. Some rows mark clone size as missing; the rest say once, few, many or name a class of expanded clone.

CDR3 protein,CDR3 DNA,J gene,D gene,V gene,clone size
CASSVRQGSSYEQYF,TGTGCCAGCAGCGTTCGACAGGGGAGCTCCTACGAGCAGTACTTC,TRBJ2-7,TRBD1,TRBV5-8,.
CASSMPSFRDSYNEQFF,TGTGCCAGTAGTATGCCCTCGTTCAGGGACTCCTACAATGAGCAGTTCTTC,TRBJ2-1,.,TRBV19,.
CATDRGDEQFF,TGTGCCACCGACAGGGGCGATGAGCAGTTCTTC,TRBJ2-1,TRBD1,TRBV19,.
CASYPGSNQPQHF,TGTGCCAGTTATCCAGGGAGCAATCAGCCCCAGCATTTT,TRBJ1-5,.,TRBV6-5,.
CASSQVPRDRDYEQYF,TGTGCCAGCAGCCAAGTGCCACGGGACAGGGACTACGAGCAGTACTTC,TRBJ2-7,TRBD1,TRBV3-1/TRBV3-2,once
CASSLRDGLKGGYTF,TGTGCCAGCAGCCTGCGGGACGGGCTAAAAGGTGGCTACACCTTC,TRBJ1-2,.,TRBV21-1,.
CASNRLAGDIQYF,TGTGCCAGCAACCGACTAGCGGGGGACATTCAGTACTTC,TRBJ2-4,TRBD2,TRBV12-3/TRBV12-4,.
CASSVDGSSRGEQFF,TGTGCCAGCAGCGTAGACGGGTCTAGCCGTGGTGAGCAGTTCTTC,TRBJ2-1,.,TRBV9,.
CASSNRPQSSGGELFF,TGTGCCAGTAGTAACCGCCCACAGTCCTCAGGGGGGGAGCTGTTTTTT,TRBJ2-2,.,TRBV19,few
CASSEGQVGNTIYF,TGTGCCAGCAGCGAAGGACAGGTTGGAAACACCATATATTTT,TRBJ1-3,TRBD1,TRBV7-6,.
CASRTGGVLSYGYTF,TGTGCCAGCAGGACAGGGGGCGTCCTATCCTATGGCTACACCTTC,TRBJ1-2,TRBD1,TRBV27,.
CASITTPGQPQHF,TGTGCCAGCATCACCACCCCGGGGCAGCCCCAGCATTTT,TRBJ1-5,.,TRBV28,.
CASSPDKAKQPQHF,TGTGCCAGCTCACCTGACAAGGCGAAACAGCCCCAGCATTTT,TRBJ1-5,.,TRBV18,.
CASSFSNSGNTIYF,TGCGCCAGCAGCTTTAGCAACTCTGGAAACACCATATATTTT,TRBJ1-3,.,TRBV5-1,.
CASSQDRSSGGHVNTQYF,TGCGCCAGCAGCCAAGATCGTTCGAGCGGGGGGCATGTGAATACGCAGTATTTT,TRBJ2-3,TRBD2,TRBV4-3,few
CASSQVGDSRTHGYTF,TGCGCCAGCAGCCAAGTTGGGGACTCCCGGACACATGGCTACACCTTC,TRBJ1-2,.,TRBV4-1,.
CASSLAGSGNTDTQYF,TGCGCCAGCAGCTTGGCCGGTAGCGGGAACACAGATACGCAGTATTTT,TRBJ2-3,TRBD2,TRBV5-1,.
CASSLNKGGVLTF,TGCGCCAGCAGCCTCAACAAAGGCGGCGTCCTGACTTTC,TRBJ2-6,.,TRBV4-3,.